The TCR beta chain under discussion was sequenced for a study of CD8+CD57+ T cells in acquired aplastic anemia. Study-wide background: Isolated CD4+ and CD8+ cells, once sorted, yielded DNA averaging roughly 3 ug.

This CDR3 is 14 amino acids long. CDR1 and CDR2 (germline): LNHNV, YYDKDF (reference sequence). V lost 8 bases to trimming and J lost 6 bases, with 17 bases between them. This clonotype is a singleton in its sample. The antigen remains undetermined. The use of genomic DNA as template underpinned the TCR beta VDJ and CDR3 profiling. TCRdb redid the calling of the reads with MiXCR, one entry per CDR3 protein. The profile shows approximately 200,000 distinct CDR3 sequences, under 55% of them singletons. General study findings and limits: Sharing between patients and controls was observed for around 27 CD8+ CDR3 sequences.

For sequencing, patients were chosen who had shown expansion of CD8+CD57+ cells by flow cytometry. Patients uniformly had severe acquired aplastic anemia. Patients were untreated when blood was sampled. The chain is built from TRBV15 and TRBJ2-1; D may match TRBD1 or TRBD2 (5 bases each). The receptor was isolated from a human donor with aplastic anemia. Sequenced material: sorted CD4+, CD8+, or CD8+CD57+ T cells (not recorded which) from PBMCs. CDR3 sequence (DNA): TGTGCCACCGGCGGATCTATGGGGGTCAATGAGCAGTTCTTC. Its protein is CATGGSMGVNEQFF.